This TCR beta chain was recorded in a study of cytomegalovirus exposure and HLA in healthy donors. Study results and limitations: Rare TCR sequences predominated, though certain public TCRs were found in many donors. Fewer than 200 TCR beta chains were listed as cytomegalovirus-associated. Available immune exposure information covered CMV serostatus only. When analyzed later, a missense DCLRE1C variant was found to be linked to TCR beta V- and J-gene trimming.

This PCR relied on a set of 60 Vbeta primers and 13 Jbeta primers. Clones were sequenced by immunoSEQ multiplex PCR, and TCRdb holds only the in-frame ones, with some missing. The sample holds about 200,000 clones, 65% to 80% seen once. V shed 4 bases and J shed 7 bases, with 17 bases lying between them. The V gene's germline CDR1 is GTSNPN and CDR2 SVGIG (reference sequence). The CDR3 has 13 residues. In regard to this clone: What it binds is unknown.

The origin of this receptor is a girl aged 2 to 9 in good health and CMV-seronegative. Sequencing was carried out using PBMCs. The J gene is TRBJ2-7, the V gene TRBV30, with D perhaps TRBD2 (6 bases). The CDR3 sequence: CAWKPGLHGEQYF. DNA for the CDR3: TGTGCCTGGAAGCCGGGACTCCACGGGGAGCAGTACTTC.